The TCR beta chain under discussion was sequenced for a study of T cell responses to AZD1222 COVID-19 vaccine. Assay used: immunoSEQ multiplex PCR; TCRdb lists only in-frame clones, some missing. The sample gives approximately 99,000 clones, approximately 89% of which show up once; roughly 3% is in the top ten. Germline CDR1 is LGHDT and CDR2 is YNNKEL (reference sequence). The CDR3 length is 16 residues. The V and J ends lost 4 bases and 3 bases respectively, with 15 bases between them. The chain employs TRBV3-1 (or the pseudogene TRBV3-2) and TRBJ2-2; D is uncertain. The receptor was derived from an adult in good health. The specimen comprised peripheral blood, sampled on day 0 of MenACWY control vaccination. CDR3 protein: CASSRRTPPDTGELFF. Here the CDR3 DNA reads TGTGCCAGCAGCCGACGGACCCCACCCGACACCGGGGAGCTGTTTTTT.